The present T cell receptor (beta chain) was sequenced within a study of cytomegalovirus exposure and HLA in healthy donors. In the PCR, 60 Vbeta and 13 Jbeta primers were used. This table comes from immunoSEQ multiplex PCR, and its TCRdb copy is limited to in-frame clones, with some not included. The sample holds 200,000 or so clones; 70% are singletons and the top ten take about 2.5%. The CDR3 totals 15 residues. Trimming removed 5 bases from V and 7 bases from J; junction bases left unmatched: 11. Germline loops: CDR1 SGHTA, CDR2 FQGNSA. This chain uses TRBV7-2 with TRBJ2-4; 7 nucleotides align to TRBD1. The sample was PBMCs. The sequence was obtained from a man in his forties in good health and CMV-seropositive. In nucleotides, the CDR3 is TGTGCCAGCAGCCAAGTCCGACAGGGATGGAACATTCAGTACTTC. This translates into CASSQVRQGWNIQYF. Combining the CDR3 with reference TRBV7-2 and TRBJ2-4 gives the whole variable domain GAGVSQSPSNKVTEKGKDVELRCDPISGHTALYWYRQSLGQGLEFLIYFQGNSAPDKSGLPSDRFSAERTGGSVSTLTIQRTQQEDSAVYLCASSQVRQGWNIQYFGAGTRLSVL.